One T cell receptor beta chain is described in this entry. Its target is not known. These data belong to a study of cytomegalovirus exposure and HLA in healthy donors. Germline values: CDR1 SEHNR, CDR2 FQNEAQ (reference sequence). The V gene end was trimmed by 5 bases and the J gene end by 5 bases; junction bases not matched to a gene: 10. This CDR3 contains 15 residues. Study-level findings and limits: What TCR beta sequences reportedly achieved was accurate prediction of HLA-A and HLA-B alleles in most subjects. Across donors, most TCRs were seen rarely, yet some public ones were widespread. What was likely a sequencing artifact was a cluster of highly shared sequence variants.

Primers: 60 Vbeta forward and 13 Jbeta reverse. Clones were sequenced by immunoSEQ multiplex PCR, and TCRdb holds only the in-frame ones, with some missing. The sample has about 110,000 clones, 65% to 90% seen once; the top ten hold about 1.6%. Sequenced sample: PBMCs. The receptor's source is a man between 45 and 60 years old in good health and CMV-seronegative. V gene TRBV7-9 combines with J gene TRBJ1-1; 8 nucleotides line up with TRBD1. CDR3 DNA sequence: TGTGCCAGCAGCCGTGCAGGGGGCGGCGAGACTGAAGCTTTCTTT. Its translation is CASSRAGGGETEAFF.